This T cell receptor (beta chain) was retrieved from a study of Ad26.COV2.S vaccination and SARS-CoV-2 variants. V was clipped by 4 bases and J by 1 base; unmatched bases: 8. Germline V gene data show CDR1 as SEHNR and CDR2 as FQNEAQ (reference sequence). The CDR3 runs 16 residues. Here immunoSEQ multiplex PCR was the method, and the copy in TCRdb shows in-frame clones only, minus some. The repertoire holds 400,000 to 450,000 clones, more than 80% seen once, with 12% in the top ten. As to treatment: about 20 received Ad26.COV2.S at low or high dose, single or two shots; five or six received placebo; per-sample allocation not given. Samples came from day 63 after the first vaccine or placebo injection.

This rearrangement joins TRBV7-9 to TRBJ2-7; 9 nucleotides line up with TRBD2. The sequence was obtained from a person between 18 and 59 years old who received the Ad26.COV2.S COVID-19 vaccine or a placebo. Sequences were derived from peripheral blood, sampled in a trial of Ad26.COV2.S vaccine versus placebo. The CDR3 loop is CASSSVGTSGSYEQYF. The CDR3 DNA is TGTGCCAGCAGCTCAGTAGGCACTAGCGGGTCCTACGAGCAGTACTTC.